A selection of T cell receptor beta chains follows, all from one sample in a study of human T cells and chemical hapten exposure. TCRdb ran MiXCR on the RACE reads and lists one entry per CDR3 protein. Of over 50,000 distinct CDR3 sequences listed, 11% are singletons. The sample was whole blood, taken in connection with sensitization to the hapten diphenylcyclopropenone (DPC). The receptor set was obtained from a woman in her forties with alopecia areata. Some clones in this sample may be carry-over from other donors' samples. CDR3s include the opening cysteine and the closing phenylalanine or tryptophan. A D gene is named only where the DNA matches it firmly. Not every row has a clone size; where given, it reads once, few, many or a size class.

d_call: .
j_call: TRBJ1-6
v_call: TRBV6-5
clone_size: few
cdr3_nt: TGTGCCAGCAGCCTCTCCTATAATTCACCCCTCCACTTT
cdr3_aa: CASSLSYNSPLHF

d_call: .
j_call: TRBJ2-5
v_call: TRBV2
clone_size: few
cdr3_nt: TGTGCCAGCAAGGAGATCGTCCAAGAGACCCAGTACTTC
cdr3_aa: CASKEIVQETQYF

d_call: .
j_call: TRBJ2-7
v_call: TRBV7-9
clone_size: .
cdr3_nt: TGTGCCAGCAGCCCCTTGGGGTTTCCCTACGAGCAGTACTTC
cdr3_aa: CASSPLGFPYEQYF

d_call: .
j_call: TRBJ1-6
v_call: TRBV6-1
clone_size: many
cdr3_nt: TGTGCCAGCAGTGGAAGTAGAGGGGTCTGGGGGCTCCCTAATTCACCCCTCCACTTT
cdr3_aa: CASSGSRGVWGLPNSPLHF

d_call: .
j_call: TRBJ2-7
v_call: TRBV3-1
clone_size: few
cdr3_nt: TGTGCCAGCAGCCGAGGACCCCAGAGCTCCTACGAGCAGTACTTC
cdr3_aa: CASSRGPQSSYEQYF

d_call: .
j_call: TRBJ1-6
v_call: TRBV21-1
clone_size: many
cdr3_nt: TGTGCCAGCAGCAAACTCTCATCGGCACCCCTCCACTTT
cdr3_aa: CASSKLSSAPLHF

d_call: TRBD1
j_call: TRBJ1-2
v_call: TRBV28
clone_size: many
cdr3_nt: TGTGCCAGCAGTCCGGCGGGACAGGGGGCGACTAACTATGGCTACACCTTC
cdr3_aa: CASSPAGQGATNYGYTF

d_call: .
j_call: TRBJ2-7
v_call: TRBV30
clone_size: .
cdr3_nt: TGTGCCTGGAGTGTAGGCCAGCGGTACGAGCAGTACTTC
cdr3_aa: CAWSVGQRYEQYF

d_call: .
j_call: TRBJ2-2
v_call: TRBV5-1
clone_size: once
cdr3_nt: TGCGCCAGCAGCTTGGCCCAGGGATGGAACACCGGGGAGCTGTTTTTT
cdr3_aa: CASSLAQGWNTGELFF

d_call: .
j_call: TRBJ2-7
v_call: TRBV7-8
clone_size: many
cdr3_nt: TGTGCCAGCAGTCCACAGAGGACCTACGAGCAGTACTTC
cdr3_aa: CASSPQRTYEQYF

d_call: TRBD1
j_call: TRBJ2-3
v_call: TRBV12-3/TRBV12-4
clone_size: .
cdr3_nt: TGTGCCAGCAACGGTCCCCAGGGGGCGCATCCCTATTTT
cdr3_aa: CASNGPQGAHPYF

d_call: .
j_call: TRBJ2-7
v_call: TRBV5-1
clone_size: few
cdr3_nt: TGCGCCAGCAGCTTGTCTACAGGTAGCTACGAGCAGTACTTC
cdr3_aa: CASSLSTGSYEQYF

d_call: .
j_call: TRBJ1-5
v_call: TRBV19
clone_size: few
cdr3_nt: TGTGCCAGTAGTATATCAGGGGTGGATGGCAATCAGCCCCAGCATTTT
cdr3_aa: CASSISGVDGNQPQHF

d_call: TRBD2
j_call: TRBJ2-4
v_call: TRBV7-2
clone_size: few
cdr3_nt: TGTGCCAGCAGCTGGCGGGGGAGCAAAAACATTCAGTACTTC
cdr3_aa: CASSWRGSKNIQYF

d_call: .
j_call: TRBJ2-7
v_call: TRBV11-2
clone_size: many
cdr3_nt: TGTGCCAGCAGCCGTGGGTCGGACAGCTACGAGCAGTACTTC
cdr3_aa: CASSRGSDSYEQYF